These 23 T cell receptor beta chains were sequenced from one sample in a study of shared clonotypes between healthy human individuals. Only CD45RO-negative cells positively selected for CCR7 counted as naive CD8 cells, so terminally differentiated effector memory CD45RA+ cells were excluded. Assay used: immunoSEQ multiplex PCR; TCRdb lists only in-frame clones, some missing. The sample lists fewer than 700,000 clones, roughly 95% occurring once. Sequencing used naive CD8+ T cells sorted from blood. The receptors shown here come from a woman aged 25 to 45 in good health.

The CDR3, as DNA: TGCAGCGTTGGCCAGCGGAGAGGCTACGAGCAGTACTTC. Residues: CSVGQRRGYEQYF. J is TRBJ2-7 and V is TRBV29-1, with a tentative D call TRBD2 (5 bases). This CDR3 is 13 amino acids long. The ends were cut back, 4 bases at V and 3 bases at J, with 13 bases in the middle. Germline loops: CDR1 SQVTM, CDR2 ANQGSEA.

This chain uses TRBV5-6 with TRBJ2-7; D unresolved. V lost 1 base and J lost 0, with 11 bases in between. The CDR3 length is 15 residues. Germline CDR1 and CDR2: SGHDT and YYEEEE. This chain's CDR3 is CASSLSRGVSYEQYF. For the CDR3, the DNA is TGTGCCAGCAGCTTGTCCCGAGGAGTCTCCTACGAGCAGTACTTC.

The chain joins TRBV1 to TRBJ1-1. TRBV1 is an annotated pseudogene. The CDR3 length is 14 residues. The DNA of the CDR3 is TGCACCAGCAACGCAGGGGAGGGGAACACTGAAGCTTTCTTT. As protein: CTSNAGEGNTEAFF.

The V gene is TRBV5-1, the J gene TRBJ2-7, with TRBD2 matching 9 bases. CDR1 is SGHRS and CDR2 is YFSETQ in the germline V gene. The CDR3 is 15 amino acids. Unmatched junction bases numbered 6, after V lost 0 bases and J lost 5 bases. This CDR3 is CASSLVSGSRDEQYF. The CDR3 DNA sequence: TGCGCCAGCAGCTTGGTTAGCGGGAGTCGGGACGAGCAGTACTTC.

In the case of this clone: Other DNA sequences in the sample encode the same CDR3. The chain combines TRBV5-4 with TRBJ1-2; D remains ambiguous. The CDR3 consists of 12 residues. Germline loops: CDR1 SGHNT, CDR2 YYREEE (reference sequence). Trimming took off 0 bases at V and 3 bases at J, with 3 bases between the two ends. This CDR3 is CASSLGHYGYTF. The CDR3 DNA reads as TGTGCCAGCAGCTTGGGCCACTATGGCTACACCTTC.

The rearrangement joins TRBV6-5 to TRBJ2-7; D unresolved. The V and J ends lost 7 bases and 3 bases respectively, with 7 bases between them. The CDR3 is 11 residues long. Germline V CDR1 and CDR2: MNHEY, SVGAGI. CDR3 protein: CASTEGYEQYF. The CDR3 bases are TGTGCCAGCACTGAAGGCTACGAGCAGTACTTC.

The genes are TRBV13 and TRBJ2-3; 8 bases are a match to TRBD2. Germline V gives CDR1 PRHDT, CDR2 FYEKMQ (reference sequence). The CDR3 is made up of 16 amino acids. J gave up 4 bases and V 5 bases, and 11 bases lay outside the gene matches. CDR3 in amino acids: CASSTESGRGSDTQYF. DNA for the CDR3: TGTGCCAGCAGCACCGAAAGCGGGAGAGGATCAGATACGCAGTATTTT.

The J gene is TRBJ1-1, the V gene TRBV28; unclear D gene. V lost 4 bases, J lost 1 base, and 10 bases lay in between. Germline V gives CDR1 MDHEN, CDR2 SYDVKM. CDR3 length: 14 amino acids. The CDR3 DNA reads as TGTGCCAGCAGTTCACCGCAGAGGAACACTGAAGCTTTCTTT. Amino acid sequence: CASSSPQRNTEAFF.

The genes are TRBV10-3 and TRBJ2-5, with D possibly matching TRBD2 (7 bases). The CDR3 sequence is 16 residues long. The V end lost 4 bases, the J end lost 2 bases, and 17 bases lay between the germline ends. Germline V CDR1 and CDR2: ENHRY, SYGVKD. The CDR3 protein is CAISGDEGGRQETQYF. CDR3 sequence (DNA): TGTGCCATCAGTGGCGACGAGGGGGGGAGGCAAGAGACCCAGTACTTC.

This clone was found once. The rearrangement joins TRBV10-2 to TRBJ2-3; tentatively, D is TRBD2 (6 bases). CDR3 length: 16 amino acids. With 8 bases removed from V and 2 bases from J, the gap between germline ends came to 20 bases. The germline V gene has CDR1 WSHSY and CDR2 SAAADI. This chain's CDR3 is CASALEAGRATDTQYF. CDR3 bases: TGCGCCAGCGCCCTGGAGGCGGGAAGAGCCACAGATACGCAGTATTTT.

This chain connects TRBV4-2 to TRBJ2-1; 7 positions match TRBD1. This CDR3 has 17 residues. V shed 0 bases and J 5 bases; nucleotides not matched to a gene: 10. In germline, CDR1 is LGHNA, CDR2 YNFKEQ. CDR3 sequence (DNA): TGTGCCAGCAGCCAAGAAGAAGGCAGGGGGTTCAACAATGAGCAGTTCTTC. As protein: CASSQEEGRGFNNEQFF.

The CDR3 DNA is TGTGCCAGCAGCTTGGGACCCCTGTGGTACGAGCAGTACTTC. This encodes CASSLGPLWYEQYF. V and J are TRBV5-6 and TRBJ2-7; D unresolved. Germline loops: CDR1 SGHDT, CDR2 YYEEEE. The CDR3 has 14 residues. The V end lost 0 bases, the J end lost 4 bases, and 11 bases lay between the germline ends.

CDR3 nucleotides: TGCGCCAGCAGCCAAGAGCGACTAGCCTACGAGCAGTACTTC. Its protein is CASSQERLAYEQYF. V gene TRBV4-1 combines with J gene TRBJ2-7; possibly TRBD2 for D (6 bases). V lost 0 bases to trimming and J lost 2 bases, with 8 bases between them. The germline V gene encodes CDR1 MGHRA and CDR2 YSYEKL. The CDR3 extends over 14 amino acids.

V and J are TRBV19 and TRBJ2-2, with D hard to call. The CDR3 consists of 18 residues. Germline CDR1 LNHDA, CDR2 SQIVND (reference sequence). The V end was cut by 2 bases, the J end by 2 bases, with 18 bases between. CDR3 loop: CASSIFGLLGSNTGELFF. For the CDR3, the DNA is TGTGCCAGTAGTATATTTGGCTTGTTGGGAAGTAACACCGGGGAGCTGTTTTTT.

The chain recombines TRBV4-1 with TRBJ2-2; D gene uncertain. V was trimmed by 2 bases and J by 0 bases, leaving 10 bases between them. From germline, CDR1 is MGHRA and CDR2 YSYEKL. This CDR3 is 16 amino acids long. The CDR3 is CASSQSPGSNTGELFF. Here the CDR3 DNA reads TGCGCCAGCAGCCAATCCCCCGGGTCGAACACCGGGGAGCTGTTTTTT.

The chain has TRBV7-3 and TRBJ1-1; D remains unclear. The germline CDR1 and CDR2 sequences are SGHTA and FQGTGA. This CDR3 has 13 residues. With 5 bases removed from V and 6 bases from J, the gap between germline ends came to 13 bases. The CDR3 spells CASSQGLAAEAFF. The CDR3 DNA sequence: TGTGCCAGCAGCCAAGGTTTGGCCGCTGAAGCTTTCTTT.

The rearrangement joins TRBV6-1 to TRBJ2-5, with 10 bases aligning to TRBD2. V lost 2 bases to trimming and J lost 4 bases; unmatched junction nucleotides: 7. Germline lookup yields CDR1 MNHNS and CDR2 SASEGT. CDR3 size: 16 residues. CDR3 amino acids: CASSEQAGGLLETQYF. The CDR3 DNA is TGTGCCAGCAGTGAACAAGCGGGAGGGCTTTTAGAGACCCAGTACTTC.

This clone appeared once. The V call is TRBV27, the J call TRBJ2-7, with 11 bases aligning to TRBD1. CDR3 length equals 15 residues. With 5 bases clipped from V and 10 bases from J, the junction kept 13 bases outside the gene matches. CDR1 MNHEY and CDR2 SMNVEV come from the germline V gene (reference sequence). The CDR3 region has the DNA TGTGCCAGCAGTCACCGGACAGGGGGCGATATGATTCAGTACTTC. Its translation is CASSHRTGGDMIQYF.

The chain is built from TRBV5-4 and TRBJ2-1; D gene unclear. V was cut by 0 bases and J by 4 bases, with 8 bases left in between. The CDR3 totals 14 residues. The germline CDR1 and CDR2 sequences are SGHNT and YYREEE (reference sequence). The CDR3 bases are TGTGCCAGCAGCTTGGGTCAGAAATACAATGAGCAGTTCTTC. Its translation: CASSLGQKYNEQFF.

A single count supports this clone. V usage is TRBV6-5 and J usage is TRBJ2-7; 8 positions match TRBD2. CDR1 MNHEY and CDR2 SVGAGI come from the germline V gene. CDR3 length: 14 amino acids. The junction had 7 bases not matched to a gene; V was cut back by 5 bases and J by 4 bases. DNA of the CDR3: TGTGCCAGCAGTGCCAGCGGGAGTGGGTACGAGCAGTACTTC. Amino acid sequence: CASSASGSGYEQYF.

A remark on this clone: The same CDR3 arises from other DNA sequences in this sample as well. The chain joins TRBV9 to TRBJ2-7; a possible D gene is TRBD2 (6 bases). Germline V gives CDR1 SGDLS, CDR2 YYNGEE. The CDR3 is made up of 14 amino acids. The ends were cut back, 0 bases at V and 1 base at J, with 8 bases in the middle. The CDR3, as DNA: TGTGCCAGCAGCGTAGGCCTAGCGTCCTACGAGCAGTACTTC. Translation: CASSVGLASYEQYF.

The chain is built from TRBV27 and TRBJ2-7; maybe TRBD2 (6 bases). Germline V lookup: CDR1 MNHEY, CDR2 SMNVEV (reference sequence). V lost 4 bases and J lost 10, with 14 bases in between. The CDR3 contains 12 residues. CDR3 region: CASSYPGGLQYF. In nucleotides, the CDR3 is TGTGCCAGCAGTTACCCCGGGGGTCTTCAGTACTTC.

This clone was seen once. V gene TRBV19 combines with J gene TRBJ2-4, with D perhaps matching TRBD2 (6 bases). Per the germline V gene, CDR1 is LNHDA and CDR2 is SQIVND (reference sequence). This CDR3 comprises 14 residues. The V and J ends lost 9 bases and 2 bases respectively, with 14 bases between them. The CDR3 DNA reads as TGTGCCAGCGGGACTGCCGGGTCCAAAAACATTCAGTACTTC. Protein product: CASGTAGSKNIQYF.